Below, 14 T cell receptor beta chains from the same sample are listed, as sequenced in a study of T cells in Graves' hyperthyroidism and ophthalmopathy. Amplified TCR beta CDR3 regions came from RNA transcripts. The primer set for the first-round RT-PCR of the TCR CDR3 was HTBI. TCRdb reprocessed the multiplex PCR reads via MiXCR and lists one record per CDR3 protein. Of roughly 420,000 distinct CDR3 sequences detected, around a sixth appear once; the ten largest clones hold roughly 14%. Specimen: blood. The source of these receptors is a woman between 18 and 29 years old with Graves' hyperthyroidism.

The V call is TRBV20-1, the J call TRBJ1-6; tentative D call: TRBD1 (5 bases). Trimming stripped 0 bases from V and 1 base from J, with 10 bases between. The germline V gene has CDR1 DFQATT and CDR2 SNEGSKA (reference sequence). This CDR3 is 16 amino acids long. As DNA, the CDR3 is TGCAGTGCTAGAGAGGGGGAGTTGTCCTATAATTCACCCCTCCACTTT. It translates to CSAREGELSYNSPLHF.

In its sample, this clonotype was seen many times. V and J are TRBV7-2 and TRBJ1-1; 7 nucleotides agree with TRBD1. V lost 2 bases to trimming and J lost 0 bases; unmatched junction nucleotides: 12. Germline CDR1 is SGHTA and CDR2 is FQGNSA. This CDR3 contains 18 residues. The CDR3 protein is CASSLRGRAEPLNTEAFF. As DNA, the CDR3 is TGTGCCAGCAGCTTAAGGGGGCGGGCAGAGCCTCTGAACACTGAAGCTTTCTTT.

This clonotype was found many times. The chain carries TRBV6-1 and TRBJ2-5; TRBD2 is a possible D gene (5 bases). V was pared by 1 base and J by 5 bases, with 14 bases between. The CDR3 is 15 amino acids. CDR1 and CDR2 from the germline V gene are MNHNS and SASEGT. The CDR3 sequence: CASSEDVGRGETQYF. The CDR3 nucleotides read TGTGCCAGCAGTGAAGATGTCGGTAGAGGGGAGACCCAGTACTTC.

This clonotype was detected ten times or more. The chain uses TRBV7-9 and TRBJ2-1; weak D call: TRBD1 (5 bases). The V gene's germline CDR1 is SEHNR and CDR2 FQNEAQ (reference sequence). This CDR3 has 13 amino acids. The V gene lost 10 bases and the J gene lost 2 bases, with 12 bases spanning the gap. CDR3 sequence reads: CAIDRATYNEQFF. In DNA, the CDR3 is TGTGCCATCGACAGAGCAACCTACAATGAGCAGTTCTTC. Supplemented by reference TRBV7-9 and TRBJ2-1, the full variable domain reads DTGVSQNPRHKITKRGQNVTFRCDPISEHNRLYWYRQTLGQGPEFLTYFQNEAQLEKSRLLSDRFSAERPKGSFSTLEIQRTEQGDSAMYLCAIDRATYNEQFFGPGTRLTVL.

This clonotype was counted only a few times. CDR3 amino acids: CAIRDIQGSPLHF. In DNA form, the CDR3 reads TGTGCCATCAGGGACATACAGGGCTCCCCCCTCCACTTT. The chain employs TRBV10-3 and TRBJ1-6, with D possibly TRBD1 on 6 matching bases. This CDR3 comprises 13 residues. V was pared by 6 bases and J by 13 bases, with 16 bases between. Germline values: CDR1 ENHRY, CDR2 SYGVKD.

This clonotype was seen at least ten times. This sequence joins TRBV29-1 and TRBJ1-1; D may be TRBD1 (6 bases). The CDR3 spans 15 residues. Germline assignment: CDR1 SQVTM and CDR2 ANQGSEA. The ends were cut back, 7 bases at V and 5 bases at J, with 23 bases in the middle. CDR3: CSAGGKEGGRTEAFF. CDR3 DNA sequence: TGCAGCGCCGGGGGCAAAGAGGGGGGAAGGACTGAAGCTTTCTTT.

This clonotype was detected many times. V gene TRBV28 combines with J gene TRBJ1-2; D may be TRBD1 (5 bases). The CDR3 covers 15 residues. CDR1 and CDR2 (germline): MDHEN, SYDVKM. V lost 7 bases to trimming and J lost 3 bases, with 18 bases between them. The CDR3 sequence: CASTPTGGGDYGYTF. DNA for the CDR3: TGTGCCAGCACCCCTACCGGCGGAGGGGACTATGGCTACACCTTC.

The sample holds many counts of this clonotype. The V and J genes are TRBV5-1 and TRBJ1-1, with D possibly being TRBD1 (6 bases). This CDR3 contains 14 residues. V was cut by 4 bases and J by 5 bases, with 15 bases left in between. Germline V gene sequence: CDR1 SGHRS, CDR2 YFSETQ. The CDR3 nucleotides are TGCGCCAGCAGCCCCACTACAGGGTTGACTGAAGCTTTCTTT. This codes for CASSPTTGLTEAFF.

The table lists this clonotype with many counts. CDR3 DNA: TGTGCCAGCAGTTTAGCAAACAGGGTGGCGGGCACTGAAGCTTTCTTT. The encoded protein is CASSLANRVAGTEAFF. This chain connects TRBV12-3 or TRBV12-4 to TRBJ1-1; D may be TRBD1 (6 bases). The V gene lost 0 bases and the J gene lost 4 bases, with 15 bases spanning the gap. CDR3 length: 16 residues.

This clonotype showed up just a few times. The chain links TRBV14 to TRBJ1-3; unclear D gene. The ends were cut back, 4 bases at V and 3 bases at J, with 10 bases in the middle. Germline CDR1 SGHDN, CDR2 FVKESK. This CDR3 has 14 amino acids. Here the CDR3 reads CASSPISGGNTIYF. As DNA, the CDR3 is TGTGCCAGCAGCCCTATATCAGGTGGAAACACCATATATTTT.

This clonotype has a count of ten or more. V and J are TRBV15 and TRBJ2-1; D is undetermined. Deletions cut 0 bases from V and 0 bases from J, with 15 bases between. From germline, CDR1 is LNHNV and CDR2 YYDKDF (reference sequence). The CDR3 sequence is 18 residues long. CDR3 region: CATSRDSGLFSSYNEQFF. CDR3 coding DNA: TGTGCCACCAGCAGAGATTCCGGGCTTTTTAGCTCCTACAATGAGCAGTTCTTC.

The genes are TRBV4-3 and TRBJ2-5; D unresolved. Looked up from germline, CDR1 is LGHNA and CDR2 is YSLEER. Trimming shortened V by 4 bases and J by 5 bases, and 20 bases separated the two germline ends. The CDR3 has 16 residues. The CDR3 sequence is CASSRQDERGRETQYF. The CDR3 DNA follows: TGCGCCAGCAGCCGGCAAGACGAGCGTGGTCGGGAGACCCAGTACTTC.

This clonotype has at least ten counts. This rearrangement joins TRBV11-2 to TRBJ2-1; 10 bases fit TRBD1. Trimming cost V 4 bases and J 7 bases; bases outside gene matches: 4. The germline gives CDR1 SGHAT, CDR2 FQNNGV. The CDR3 spans 14 residues. CDR3 nucleotide sequence: TGTGCCAGCAGCTCCCGGACAGGGGGGAATGAGCAGTTCTTC. Protein product: CASSSRTGGNEQFF. The full variable domain, its missing parts supplied by reference TRBV11-2 and TRBJ2-1, is EAGVAQSPRYKIIEKRQSVAFWCNPISGHATLYWYQQILGQGPKLLIQFQNNGVVDDSQLPKDRFSAERLKGVDSTLKIQPAKLEDSAVYLCASSSRTGGNEQFFGPGTRLTVL.

The V call is TRBV7-9, the J call TRBJ2-7; 7 nucleotides line up with TRBD1. This CDR3 has 14 residues. Per the germline V gene, CDR1 is SEHNR and CDR2 is FQNEAQ (reference sequence). Germline trimming cut 5 bases from V and 0 bases from J; bases unmatched to any gene: 4. The CDR3 loop is CASSVGQYSYEQYF. CDR3 nucleotides: TGTGCCAGCAGCGTGGGACAGTACTCCTACGAGCAGTACTTC.